This paragraph covers one TCR beta chain sequence. Its target is not known. This sample is drawn from a study of CD4 T cells in relation to SARS-CoV-2 and coronaviruses. Per the germline V gene, CDR1 is MNHEY and CDR2 is SVGAGI. The CDR3 runs to 14 residues. V lost 2 bases, J lost 0 bases, and 6 bases lay in between. CD4+ T cells from unexposed donors were obtained before the COVID-19 pandemic (2011-2018). The cells were cultured for about ten days before CD4+ T cells were isolated. Study findings and constraints: Pre-pandemic and post-infection samples never came from the same donor.

Clones were read by immunoSEQ multiplex PCR, and TCRdb kept only the in-frame ones, dropping some. The sample includes some 21,000 clones, roughly four fifths of them seen just once. The V gene is TRBV6-5, the J gene TRBJ2-3, with D uncertain. The specimen sequenced was CD4+ T cells from PBMCs, cultured in vitro. The receptor comes from a human donor in good health. The CDR3 DNA is TGTGCCAGCAGTTACGGCGGAAGCACAGATACGCAGTATTTT. Translation: CASSYGGSTDTQYF.